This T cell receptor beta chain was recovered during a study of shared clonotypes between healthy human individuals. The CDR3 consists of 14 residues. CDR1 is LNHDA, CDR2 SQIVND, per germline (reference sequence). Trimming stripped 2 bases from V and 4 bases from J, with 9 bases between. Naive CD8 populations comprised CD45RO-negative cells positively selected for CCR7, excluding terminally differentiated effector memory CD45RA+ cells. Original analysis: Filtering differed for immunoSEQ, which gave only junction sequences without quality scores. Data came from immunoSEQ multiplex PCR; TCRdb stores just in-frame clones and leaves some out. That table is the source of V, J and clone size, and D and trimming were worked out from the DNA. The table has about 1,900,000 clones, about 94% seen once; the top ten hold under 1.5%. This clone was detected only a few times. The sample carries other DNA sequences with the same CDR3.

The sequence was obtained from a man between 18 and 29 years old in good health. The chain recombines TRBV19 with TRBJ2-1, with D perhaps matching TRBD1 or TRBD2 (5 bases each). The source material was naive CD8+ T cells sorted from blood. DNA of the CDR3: TGTGCCAGTAGTATACGGGGCCCTTACAATGAGCAGTTCTTC. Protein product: CASSIRGPYNEQFF.